These T cell receptor beta chains were read from a single sample in a study of blood T cell repertoires in COVID-19. Profiled with immunoSEQ multiplex PCR; TCRdb holds only in-frame clones, not every one. The sample records about 99,000 clones, approximately 88% being singletons. The sequenced sample was peripheral blood. These receptors were collected from a man aged 55-75 years with acute or convalescent COVID-19. Both conserved end residues are part of each CDR3. D genes are given only for firm matches. Where a row states a size, it is once, few, many or the class of an expanded clone; other rows omit it.

CDR3aa,CDR3nt,abundance,d_gene,v_gene,j_gene
CATSRKQGQQPQHF,TGTGCCACCAGCAGGAAACAGGGGCAACAGCCCCAGCATTTT,NA,TRBD1,TRBV15,TRBJ1-5
CASSLEMSNTEAFF,TGTGCCAGCAGCTTGGAGATGAGTAACACTGAAGCTTTCTTT,NA,NA,TRBV5-5,TRBJ1-1
CASSDRGHNNEQFF,TGTGCCAGCAGTGATAGGGGACATAACAATGAGCAGTTCTTC,NA,NA,TRBV6-1,TRBJ2-1
CASSLQGAPGELFF,TGTGCCAGCAGCTTACAGGGGGCACCCGGGGAGCTGTTTTTT,NA,TRBD1,TRBV5-4,TRBJ2-2
CSVAGDSPEAFF,TGCAGCGTGGCCGGGGACAGCCCTGAAGCTTTCTTT,once,TRBD1,TRBV29-1,TRBJ1-1
CASSQGLAGNQETQYF,TGTGCCAGCAGCCAAGGACTAGCGGGTAACCAAGAGACCCAGTACTTC,NA,TRBD2,TRBV6-6,TRBJ2-5
CASSLGVSTDTQYF,TGTGCCAGCAGCTTAGGCGTCAGCACAGATACGCAGTATTTT,NA,NA,TRBV7-9,TRBJ2-3
CASSLRTANYEQYF,TGTGCCAGCAGTTTAAGGACAGCTAACTACGAGCAGTACTTC,NA,NA,TRBV28,TRBJ2-7
CASSQVSYTSSEETQYF,TGTGCCAGCAGCCAAGTTTCCTATACTAGTTCCGAGGAGACCCAGTACTTC,NA,NA,TRBV14,TRBJ2-5
CSVGGEGARNTEAFF,TGCAGCGTTGGCGGAGAGGGGGCACGGAACACTGAAGCTTTCTTT,few,TRBD1,TRBV29-1,TRBJ1-1
CASSTQGAYGYTF,TGCGCCAGCAGCACCCAGGGGGCCTATGGCTACACCTTC,NA,TRBD1,TRBV5-1,TRBJ1-2
CASSLGGGGSTDTQYF,TGTGCCAGCAGCTTGGGAGGGGGGGGAAGTACAGATACGCAGTATTTT,NA,NA,TRBV5-4,TRBJ2-3
CSVEDPWTGNGNTIYF,TGCAGCGTTGAAGATCCCTGGACAGGGAATGGAAACACCATATATTTT,NA,TRBD1,TRBV29-1,TRBJ1-3
CASSLQGPRRADTQYF,TGCGCCAGCAGCTTACAGGGGCCCAGAAGGGCAGATACGCAGTATTTT,NA,TRBD1,TRBV5-1,TRBJ2-3
CASSVNRGYGYTF,TGTGCCAGCAGCGTGAACAGGGGCTATGGCTACACCTTC,NA,TRBD1,TRBV9,TRBJ1-2
CASSQDLASPSGNEQFF,TGCGCCAGCAGCCAAGATCTAGCCTCTCCCAGTGGGAATGAGCAGTTCTTC,NA,NA,TRBV4-3,TRBJ2-1
CASSQTVTGITDTQYF,TGTGCCAGCAGCCAAACGGTGACAGGGATCACAGATACGCAGTATTTT,once,TRBD1,TRBV3-1/TRBV3-2,TRBJ2-3
CASTENRGNQPQHF,TGTGCCAGCACCGAAAACAGGGGGAATCAGCCCCAGCATTTT,NA,TRBD1,TRBV6-5,TRBJ1-5
CASSVDFLGGRYGYTF,TGTGCCAGCAGCGTAGACTTTTTGGGAGGACGCTATGGCTACACCTTC,NA,NA,TRBV9,TRBJ1-2
CASSIWTEDNQPQHF,TGTGCCAGTAGTATATGGACAGAAGACAATCAGCCCCAGCATTTT,NA,NA,TRBV19,TRBJ1-5
CAIADSYNEQFF,TGTGCCATCGCGGATAGTTACAATGAGCAGTTCTTC,NA,NA,TRBV10-3,TRBJ2-1
CASSELGGAGQPQHF,TGCGCCAGCAGTGAATTAGGGGGCGCGGGTCAGCCCCAGCATTTT,NA,TRBD1,TRBV10-2,TRBJ1-5
CASSNFRGFSNQPQHF,TGTGCCAGTAGTAATTTTCGGGGATTCAGCAATCAGCCCCAGCATTTT,NA,NA,TRBV19,TRBJ1-5
CASRRDRVGTEAFF,TGCGCCAGCCGCCGGGACAGGGTGGGCACTGAAGCTTTCTTT,NA,TRBD1,TRBV10-1,TRBJ1-1
CASSPPPQGYSPLHF,TGTGCCAGCTCACCTCCTCCACAGGGTTATTCACCCCTCCACTTT,NA,NA,TRBV18,TRBJ1-6
CAWSEAVNYKNIQYF,TGTGCCTGGAGTGAAGCCGTGAACTACAAAAACATTCAGTACTTC,NA,NA,TRBV30,TRBJ2-4
CASSQDFSGGNEQFF,TGCGCCAGCAGCCAAGATTTTAGCGGGGGAAATGAGCAGTTCTTC,NA,TRBD2,TRBV4-1,TRBJ2-1
CSVSDRVFGYTF,TGCAGCGTATCGGACAGGGTCTTTGGCTACACCTTC,NA,TRBD1,TRBV29-1,TRBJ1-2
CASRPGTGFSPLHF,TGTGCCAGCAGGCCAGGGACAGGGTTTTCACCCCTCCACTTT,few,TRBD1,TRBV28,TRBJ1-6
CASSLWTDSNQPQHF,TGTGCCAGCAGCTTGTGGACAGATAGCAATCAGCCCCAGCATTTT,once,NA,TRBV7-2,TRBJ1-5
CASSPTGNYGYTF,TGCGCCAGCAGCCCGACAGGGAACTATGGCTACACCTTC,NA,TRBD1,TRBV5-1,TRBJ1-2
CSASGGTEAFF,TGCAGTGCTAGCGGGGGGACTGAAGCTTTCTTT,NA,NA,TRBV20-1,TRBJ1-1
CASSFGANYGYTF,TGTGCCAGCAGTTTCGGAGCTAACTATGGCTACACCTTC,NA,NA,TRBV27,TRBJ1-2
CASSDGGAPTEAFF,TGTGCCAGCAGTGATGGGGGGGCTCCCACTGAAGCTTTCTTT,NA,NA,TRBV6-1,TRBJ1-1
CASSKQGETQYF,TGTGCCAGCAGCAAACAGGGTGAGACCCAGTACTTC,NA,NA,TRBV6-5,TRBJ2-5
CASSPRAGGGDEQFF,TGTGCCAGCAGCCCAAGAGCGGGAGGCGGGGATGAGCAGTTCTTC,few,TRBD2,TRBV6-4,TRBJ2-1
CASQTGYQPQHF,TGTGCCAGCCAAACAGGATATCAGCCCCAGCATTTT,few,NA,TRBV27,TRBJ1-5
CASSVDSQNEKLFF,TGTGCCAGCAGCGTGGACAGCCAAAATGAAAAACTGTTTTTT,NA,NA,TRBV9,TRBJ1-4
CASSQDTGWRTEAFF,TGTGCCAGCAGCCAGGATACAGGGTGGAGGACTGAAGCTTTCTTT,few,NA,TRBV3-1/TRBV3-2,TRBJ1-1
CASKRRGSYEQYF,TGTGCCAGCAAGCGCAGAGGGTCCTACGAGCAGTACTTC,NA,NA,TRBV2,TRBJ2-7
CASSPGQGTYNEQFF,TGTGCCAGCTCCCCGGGACAGGGAACCTACAATGAGCAGTTCTTC,NA,TRBD1,TRBV6-5,TRBJ2-1
CASSRVGLAGGVSSYEQYF,TGCGCCAGCAGCCGAGTGGGACTAGCGGGAGGGGTGAGCTCCTACGAGCAGTACTTC,NA,TRBD2,TRBV4-1,TRBJ2-7
CASSQRDYGYTF,TGTGCCAGCAGCCAACGGGACTATGGCTACACCTTC,few,NA,TRBV11-3,TRBJ1-2
CASQRDRVFNEQFF,TGTGCCAGCCAAAGGGACAGGGTATTCAATGAGCAGTTCTTC,NA,TRBD1,TRBV27,TRBJ2-1
CASSKDSANTGELFF,TGCGCCAGCAGTAAGGACAGCGCGAACACCGGGGAGCTGTTTTTT,NA,NA,TRBV10-1,TRBJ2-2
CASSLGHFYEQYF,TGTGCCAGCAGCTTAGGTCACTTCTACGAGCAGTACTTC,NA,NA,TRBV7-9,TRBJ2-7
CASSRETAYNEQFF,TGCGCCAGCAGCCGAGAGACAGCTTACAATGAGCAGTTCTTC,NA,NA,TRBV4-3,TRBJ2-1
CSVEGQDQETQYF,TGCAGCGTTGAAGGACAAGACCAAGAGACCCAGTACTTC,NA,NA,TRBV29-1,TRBJ2-5
CASGDSLSATEAFF,TGCGCCAGCGGGGACAGCTTGAGCGCCACTGAAGCTTTCTTT,NA,TRBD1,TRBV5-1,TRBJ1-1
CASSWGTSGIYEQYF,TGTGCCAGCAGCTGGGGGACTAGCGGAATCTACGAGCAGTACTTC,NA,TRBD2,TRBV3-1/TRBV3-2,TRBJ2-7
CASSRGTFFTDTQYF,TGTGCCAGCTCGCGCGGGACGTTCTTCACAGATACGCAGTATTTT,NA,NA,TRBV18,TRBJ2-3
CASSLTVHSNQPQHF,TGTGCCAGCAGTTTGACAGTTCATAGCAATCAGCCCCAGCATTTT,few,NA,TRBV28,TRBJ1-5
CASSRNGLRGETQYF,TGTGCCAGCAGCCGAAATGGCCTACGGGGAGAGACCCAGTACTTC,NA,NA,TRBV7-9,TRBJ2-5
CSVNKAESYTQYF,TGCAGCGTTAACAAGGCGGAATCTTATACGCAGTATTTT,NA,NA,TRBV29-1,TRBJ2-3
CASSLTASDRTDTQYF,TGCGCCAGCAGCTTGACTGCTAGCGACCGCACAGATACGCAGTATTTT,NA,NA,TRBV5-1,TRBJ2-3